Below are 23 T cell receptor beta chains sequenced from a single sample in a study of blood T cell repertoires in COVID-19. The data were produced by immunoSEQ multiplex PCR, yet TCRdb's version contains in-frame clones alone and is incomplete. The table lists almost 200,000 clones, roughly 80% of them singletons. Sequenced: peripheral blood. These receptors all stem from a man in his sixties with COVID-19, enrolled during active disease.

This rearrangement joins TRBV2 to TRBJ2-7; D gene unclear. V was trimmed by 5 bases and J by 3 bases, leaving 8 bases between them. Germline CDR1 SNHLY, CDR2 FYNNEI. CDR3 length equals 12 residues. The CDR3 nucleotides read TGTGCCAGCAGTCCTCTCGGCTACGAGCAGTACTTC. Its translation is CASSPLGYEQYF.

The rearrangement uses TRBV3-1 (or the pseudogene TRBV3-2) and TRBJ2-5; 8 bases match TRBD2. The CDR3 is 16 amino acids. Per germline, CDR1 LGHDT and CDR2 YNNKEL (reference sequence). Trimming took 1 base from V and 2 from J; bases not matched to a gene: 6. As DNA, the CDR3 is TGTGCCAGCAGCCAAGCCGGGACTAGAGCACAAGAGACCCAGTACTTC. Protein sequence: CASSQAGTRAQETQYF.

This chain links TRBV6-5 with TRBJ1-5, with TRBD1 identical over 7 bases. Germline CDR1 is MNHEY and CDR2 is SVGAGI. This CDR3 contains 15 residues. V lost 5 bases to trimming and J lost 0 bases; unmatched junction nucleotides: 4. CDR3 sequence reads: CASSPGQPSNQPQHF. The CDR3 nucleotides read TGTGCCAGCAGTCCGGGACAGCCTAGCAATCAGCCCCAGCATTTT.

The chain combines TRBV19 with TRBJ2-2, with 11 bases fitting TRBD1. The V gene's germline CDR1 is LNHDA and CDR2 SQIVND (reference sequence). With V trimmed by 4 bases and J by 4 bases, 5 bases remained unmatched. The CDR3 covers 16 residues. The CDR3: CASSRGTGGVTGELFF. For the CDR3, the DNA is TGTGCCAGTAGTAGAGGGACAGGGGGAGTCACCGGGGAGCTGTTTTTT.

This chain connects TRBV19 to TRBJ1-6, with TRBD1 matching over 8 bases. The CDR3 runs 12 residues. V was pared by 7 bases and J by 9 bases, with 2 bases of the junction left unmatched. Germline CDR1 reads LNHDA; CDR2 reads SQIVND (reference sequence). CDR3 residues: CASNRGTSPLHF. The CDR3 nucleotides read TGTGCCAGTAACAGGGGGACTTCACCCCTCCACTTT.

The chain has TRBV6-6 and TRBJ2-1, with D tentatively TRBD1 (6 bases). Trimming removed 0 bases from V and 9 bases from J, with 15 bases in between. The germline V gene has CDR1 MNHNY and CDR2 SVGAGI (reference sequence). The CDR3 consists of 15 residues. The CDR3 is CASSYSMQGSIEQFF. The CDR3 nucleotides are TGTGCCAGCAGTTACTCGATGCAGGGGAGTATTGAGCAGTTCTTC.

The rearrangement uses TRBV19 and TRBJ1-1, with D tentatively TRBD1 (6 bases). Deletions cut 5 bases from V and 4 bases from J, with 17 bases between. The germline V gene encodes CDR1 LNHDA and CDR2 SQIVND (reference sequence). The length of the CDR3 is 15 residues. The CDR3 here is CASSVLQGRGTEAFF. CDR3 coding DNA: TGTGCCAGTAGTGTTTTACAGGGTCGGGGCACTGAAGCTTTCTTT.

This chain links TRBV3-1 (or the pseudogene TRBV3-2) with TRBJ1-2; TRBD1 matches 9 bases. Germline values: CDR1 LGHDT, CDR2 YNNKEL (reference sequence). This CDR3 is built from 15 residues. V trimming: 5 bases; J trimming: 7 bases; junction bases outside the gene matches: 11. The CDR3 spells CASSSRRDRVLGYTF. The CDR3, as DNA: TGTGCCAGCAGCTCCAGGCGGGACAGGGTCCTTGGCTACACCTTC.

The chain joins TRBV3-1 (or the pseudogene TRBV3-2) to TRBJ1-6; 8 bases are a match to TRBD1. The V and J ends lost 5 bases and 7 bases, in that order; junction bases with no gene match: 10. Germline loops: CDR1 LGHDT, CDR2 YNNKEL (reference sequence). The CDR3 covers 16 residues. The CDR3 sequence: CASSGQGGYRNSPLHF. CDR3 coding DNA: TGTGCCAGCAGCGGACAGGGCGGATACAGAAATTCACCCCTCCACTTT.

CDR3 residues: CASTRGGNTEAFF. CDR3 in DNA: TGTGCCAGCACTAGGGGTGGGAACACTGAAGCTTTCTTT. The gene calls are TRBV28 and TRBJ1-1; perhaps TRBD1 as D (5 bases). Germline lookup yields CDR1 MDHEN and CDR2 SYDVKM. The CDR3 runs 13 residues. With 7 bases removed from V and 1 base from J, the gap between germline ends came to 10 bases. Variable domain in full (rest from reference TRBV28 and TRBJ1-1): DVKVTQSSRYLVKRTGEKVFLECVQDMDHENMFWYRQDPGLGLRLIYFSYDVKMKEKGDIPEGYSVSREKKERFSLILESASTNQTSMYLCASTRGGNTEAFFGQGTRLTVV.

The chain is built from TRBV7-9 and TRBJ1-4; D unclear. V was shortened by 5 bases and J by 0 bases, with 13 bases between the two germline ends. Germline assignment: CDR1 SEHNR and CDR2 FQNEAQ (reference sequence). The CDR3 consists of 16 residues. CDR3 DNA: TGTGCCAGCAGCCCCGGGTCTAGGTCAACTAATGAAAAACTGTTTTTT. It translates to CASSPGSRSTNEKLFF. The full variable domain, completed using reference TRBV7-9 and TRBJ1-4, is DTGVSQNPRHKITKRGQNVTFRCDPISEHNRLYWYRQTLGQGPEFLTYFQNEAQLEKSRLLSDRFSAERPKGSFSTLEIQRTEQGDSAMYLCASSPGSRSTNEKLFFGSGTQLSVL.

This clone was observed at least ten times. The V gene is TRBV12-3 or TRBV12-4, the J gene TRBJ2-2; the D is unclear. The CDR3 contains 13 residues. V lost 3 bases, J lost 3 bases, and 5 bases lay in between. The CDR3 protein is CASSFHDTGELFF. The CDR3 region has the DNA TGTGCCAGCAGTTTTCATGACACCGGGGAGCTGTTTTTT.

The chain carries TRBV29-1 and TRBJ1-1; D gene uncertain. The germline V gene encodes CDR1 SQVTM and CDR2 ANQGSEA. Deletions cut 5 bases from V and 3 bases from J, with 16 bases between. The CDR3 has 14 residues. DNA of the CDR3: TGCAGCGTTCTTTTGAGGAGCCTGGACACTGAAGCTTTCTTT. Amino acids: CSVLLRSLDTEAFF.

In this sample, this clone turned up a few times. The V gene is TRBV4-2, the J gene TRBJ1-2; 10 nucleotides line up with TRBD1. The germline gives CDR1 LGHNA, CDR2 YNFKEQ. V shed 4 bases and J 8 bases; nucleotides not matched to a gene: 7. The CDR3 is 14 amino acids. The DNA of the CDR3 is TGTGCCAGCAGCCGCGGGACAGGGGTTGAAGGCTACACCTTC. Translated, it gives CASSRGTGVEGYTF.

The chain is built from TRBV7-9 and TRBJ1-5; 7 nucleotides line up with TRBD1. Germline V lookup: CDR1 SEHNR, CDR2 FQNEAQ (reference sequence). This CDR3 comprises 17 residues. V was pared by 1 base and J by 7 bases, with 13 bases of the junction left unmatched. As DNA, the CDR3 is TGTGCCAGCAGCTTAGACGGGACAGCCCGGCGGGGACAGCCCCAGCATTTT. Protein sequence: CASSLDGTARRGQPQHF.

V usage is TRBV19 and J usage is TRBJ2-4; TRBD1 might be the D (6 bases). Germline V CDR1 and CDR2: LNHDA, SQIVND (reference sequence). The CDR3 has 16 residues. Trimming removed 3 bases from V and 0 bases from J, with 12 bases in between. CDR3 residues: CASSITGTLAKNIQYF. CDR3 in DNA: TGTGCCAGTAGTATTACAGGGACGTTAGCCAAAAACATTCAGTACTTC.

This clone came up once. The chain has TRBV19 and TRBJ1-1; a weak D match, TRBD1 (6 bases). The CDR3 totals 14 residues. The V end was cut by 4 bases, the J end by 1 base, with 10 bases between. Germline V gene data show CDR1 as LNHDA and CDR2 as SQIVND (reference sequence). The CDR3 reads CASSTGVGNTEAFF. CDR3 nucleotides: TGTGCCAGTAGTACAGGGGTGGGGAACACTGAAGCTTTCTTT.

The gene calls are TRBV6-1 and TRBJ2-7, with D possibly matching TRBD2 (6 bases). Germline lookup yields CDR1 MNHNS and CDR2 SASEGT. V was clipped by 2 bases and J by 0 bases, with 8 bases between them. The CDR3 has 14 residues. For the CDR3, the DNA is TGTGCCAGCAGTGAACCGGGAGCCTCCTACGAGCAGTACTTC. It encodes CASSEPGASYEQYF.

To note about this clone: Other DNA sequences within the sample encode an identical CDR3. This chain links TRBV27 with TRBJ1-2; the D is unclear. Trimming took off 0 bases at V and 4 bases at J, with 12 bases between the two ends. Germline V gene lookup returns CDR1 MNHEY and CDR2 SMNVEV (reference sequence). The CDR3 consists of 15 residues. The CDR3 loop reads CASSLSPRTTYGYTF. The CDR3 DNA reads TGTGCCAGCAGTTTATCCCCCAGGACTACCTATGGCTACACCTTC.

The rearrangement links TRBV11-2 to TRBJ2-5, with TRBD1 matching over 10 bases. Germline lookup yields CDR1 SGHAT and CDR2 FQNNGV. V shed 5 bases, J shed 0 bases, and the junction held 3 bases outside the gene matches. This CDR3 has 15 amino acids. CDR3 amino acids: CASSRTGGDQETQYF. The CDR3 DNA is TGTGCCAGCAGCCGGACAGGGGGTGACCAAGAGACCCAGTACTTC.

The chain links TRBV19 to TRBJ2-3; D possibly corresponds to TRBD1 (5 bases). V lost 3 bases, J lost 3 bases, and 13 bases lay in between. The CDR3 is made up of 15 amino acids. Germline CDR1 is LNHDA and CDR2 is SQIVND (reference sequence). The CDR3 sequence: CASSISTAGTDTQYF. As DNA, the CDR3 is TGTGCCAGTAGTATCTCGACAGCTGGGACAGATACGCAGTATTTT.

This rearrangement joins TRBV4-1 to TRBJ1-2; tentatively, D is TRBD1 (6 bases). Germline-derived CDR1 and CDR2 are MGHRA and YSYEKL. Trimming took off 0 bases at V and 7 bases at J, with 15 bases between the two ends. The CDR3 has 15 residues. CDR3 sequence reads: CASSQEATGIGGYTF. For the CDR3, the DNA is TGCGCCAGCAGCCAAGAAGCAACAGGGATAGGTGGCTACACCTTC.

This clone has only one observation. The chain carries TRBV5-6 and TRBJ2-7, with D possibly TRBD2 on 5 matching bases. The germline V gene encodes CDR1 SGHDT and CDR2 YYEEEE. This CDR3 comprises 13 residues. V was shortened by 4 bases and J by 2 bases, with 10 bases between the two germline ends. The CDR3 spells CASSRRDPYEQYF. The CDR3 nucleotides are TGTGCCAGCAGCCGACGGGATCCCTACGAGCAGTACTTC.